This T cell receptor beta chain was retrieved from a study of shared clonotypes between healthy human individuals. As concerns this clone: Its antigen remains unknown. Other DNA variants within this sample encode the same CDR3.

Study findings and constraints: Generation probabilities were higher for clonotypes shared across all four sorted-subset donors than for unshared ones. There were few donors, and this limited the genetic and exposure-history diversity represented.

Naive CD8 cells lacked CD45RO, underwent positive selection for CCR7 and left out terminally differentiated effector memory CD45RA+ cells. Data came from immunoSEQ multiplex PCR; TCRdb stores just in-frame clones and leaves some out. The sample lists about 2.1 million clones, 85% to 95% occurring once. The CDR3 is 11 amino acids. Trimming pared 2 bases from V and 10 bases from J, leaving 6 bases between. Germline V gene sequence: CDR1 MNHEY, CDR2 SVGAGI. This TCR was recovered from a man aged 18 to 29 in good health. Some clones in this sample may be carry-over from other donors' samples. The J gene is TRBJ2-1, the V gene TRBV6-5; D not certain. The sample taken for sequencing was naive CD8+ T cells from PBMCs. CDR3 DNA sequence: TGTGCCAGCAGTTACGGAAGGGAGCAGTTCTTC. Amino acids: CASSYGREQFF.